A single sample is the source of the 3 T cell receptor beta chains below, sequenced in a study of blood T cell repertoires in COVID-19. Using immunoSEQ multiplex PCR, the repertoire was profiled, and TCRdb retains in-frame clones only, with some absent. The sample gives a few hundred thousand clones, about 86% of which show up once; 3% to 4% is in the top ten. The sample was PBMCs or T cells enriched from blood (not recorded which). These receptors originate from a woman between 35 and 50 years old with acute COVID-19.

The V and J genes are TRBV7-2 and TRBJ2-2; possibly TRBD1 for D (6 bases). Deletions cut 6 bases from V and 9 bases from J, with 14 bases between. CDR3 length: 13 residues. Germline CDR1 SGHTA, CDR2 FQGNSA. Written as DNA, the CDR3 is TGTGCCAGCAGGGAACCTGGGGACAGGGAGCTGTTTTTT. Protein product: CASREPGDRELFF.

The chain links TRBV7-9 to TRBJ1-6, with 7 bases fitting TRBD1. Unmatched junction bases numbered 2, after V lost 2 bases and J lost 7 bases. Per germline, CDR1 SEHNR and CDR2 FQNEAQ (reference sequence). The CDR3 spans 14 residues. The DNA for the CDR3 is TGTGCCAGCAGCTTAACAGGGGACAATTCACCCCTCCACTTT. Protein product: CASSLTGDNSPLHF. The full variable domain, rest sourced from reference TRBV7-9 and TRBJ1-6, is DTGVSQNPRHKITKRGQNVTFRCDPISEHNRLYWYRQTLGQGPEFLTYFQNEAQLEKSRLLSDRFSAERPKGSFSTLEIQRTEQGDSAMYLCASSLTGDNSPLHFGNGTRLTVT.

This chain uses TRBV2 with TRBJ2-1; 10 bases are shared with TRBD2. The CDR3 is made up of 15 amino acids. V lost 4 bases and J lost 8; bases outside the gene matches: 8. From germline, CDR1 is SNHLY and CDR2 FYNNEI. The CDR3 reads CASSVSAGGSYEQFF. The CDR3 coding sequence is TGTGCCAGCAGTGTATCAGCGGGAGGGTCCTATGAGCAGTTCTTC.